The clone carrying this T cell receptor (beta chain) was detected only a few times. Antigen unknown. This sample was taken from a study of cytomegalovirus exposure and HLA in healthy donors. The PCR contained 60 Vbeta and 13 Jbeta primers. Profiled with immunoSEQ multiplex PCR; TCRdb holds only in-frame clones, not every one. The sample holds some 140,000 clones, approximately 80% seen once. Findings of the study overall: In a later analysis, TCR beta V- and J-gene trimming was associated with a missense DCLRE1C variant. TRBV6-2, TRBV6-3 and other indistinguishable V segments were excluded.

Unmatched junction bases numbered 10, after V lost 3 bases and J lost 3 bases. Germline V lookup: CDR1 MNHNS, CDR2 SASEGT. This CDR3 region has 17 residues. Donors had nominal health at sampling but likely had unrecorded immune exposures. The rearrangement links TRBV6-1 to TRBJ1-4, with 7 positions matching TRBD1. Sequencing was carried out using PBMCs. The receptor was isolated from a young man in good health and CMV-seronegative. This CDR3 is CASSESTGFAANEKLFF. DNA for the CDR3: TGTGCCAGCAGTGAGTCGACAGGGTTTGCTGCTAATGAAAAACTGTTTTTT.